The T cell receptor (beta chain) under discussion was sequenced for a study of regulatory T cells in long-lasting Graves disease. According to the study, TCR beta libraries were built with iRepertoire HTBI primers and CDR3-region Arm-PCR. In TCRdb, the multiplex PCR reads were re-called with MiXCR into one record per CDR3 protein. Of around 480,000 distinct CDR3 sequences in the sample, about 16% were seen once. Time point: newly diagnosed GD, antithyroid drugs for less than 3 months. After RNA was extracted from PBMCs, the TCR library was made from it. Findings of the study overall: For persistent Graves' patients, TCR diversity was lower than for newly diagnosed ones. Gene preferences differed: TRBV28, TRBJ1-2, TRBJ2-5 in persistent cases.

CDR1 MNHEY and CDR2 SVGEGT come from the germline V gene. Losses at the gene ends were 6 bases for V and 2 bases for J; bases not matched to a gene: 6. This CDR3 is built from 15 residues. There are a few counts of this clonotype. The antigen remains undetermined. These same data were also listed under a study on T cells in Graves' hyperthyroidism and ophthalmopathy.

Sequencing was performed on peripheral blood mononuclear cells (PBMCs), taken at new diagnosis, from a patient treated with antithyroid drugs. This TCR derives from a woman aged 35-65 years with Graves disease. V is TRBV6-2 or TRBV6-3 and J is TRBJ2-2, with 7 bases identical to TRBD1. As DNA, the CDR3 is TGTGCCAGCAGGGCCGGGACAGCTAACACCGGGGAGCTGTTTTTT. Protein product: CASRAGTANTGELFF.